Included here is one TCR beta chain sequence, with context. Germline CDR1 SGHRS, CDR2 YFSETQ. V shed 5 bases and J shed 2 bases, with 14 bases lying between them. The CDR3 has 14 amino acids. Clones were read by immunoSEQ multiplex PCR, and TCRdb kept only the in-frame ones, dropping some. The sample shows tens of thousands of clones, roughly 79% of them seen only once. The data are from a study of OX40 agonist ivuxolimab in advanced cancers. Study-level information: Each dose-escalation patient presented with hepatocellular carcinoma, melanoma, renal cell or head and neck cancer.

Sequenced material: CD4+ or CD8+ T cells sorted from blood, taken in a trial of the OX40 agonist ivuxolimab. V gene TRBV5-1 combines with J gene TRBJ2-7, with D perhaps being TRBD1 or TRBD2 (5 bases each). This sequence originates from an adult with an advanced solid tumor such as melanoma, head and neck, liver or kidney cancer. CDR3 residues: CASRPGDAAYEQYF. The CDR3 coding sequence is TGCGCCAGCAGACCTGGGGACGCCGCCTACGAGCAGTACTTC.